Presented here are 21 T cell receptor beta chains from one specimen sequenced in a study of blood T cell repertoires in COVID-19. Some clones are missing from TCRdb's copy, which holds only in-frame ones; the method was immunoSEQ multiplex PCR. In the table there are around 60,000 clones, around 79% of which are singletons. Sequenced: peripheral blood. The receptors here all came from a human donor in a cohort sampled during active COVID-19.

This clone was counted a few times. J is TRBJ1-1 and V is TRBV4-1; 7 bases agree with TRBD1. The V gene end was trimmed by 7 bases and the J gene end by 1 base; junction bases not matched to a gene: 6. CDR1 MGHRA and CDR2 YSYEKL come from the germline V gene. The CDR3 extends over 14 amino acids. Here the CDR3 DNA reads TGCGCCAGCACGGACAGGCCGTGGAACACTGAAGCTTTCTTT. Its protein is CASTDRPWNTEAFF.

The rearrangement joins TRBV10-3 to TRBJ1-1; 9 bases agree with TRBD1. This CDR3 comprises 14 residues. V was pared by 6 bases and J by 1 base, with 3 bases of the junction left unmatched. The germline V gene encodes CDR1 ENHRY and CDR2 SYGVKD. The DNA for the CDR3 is TGTGCCATCAGGCTACAGGGGGCGAACACTGAAGCTTTCTTT. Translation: CAIRLQGANTEAFF.

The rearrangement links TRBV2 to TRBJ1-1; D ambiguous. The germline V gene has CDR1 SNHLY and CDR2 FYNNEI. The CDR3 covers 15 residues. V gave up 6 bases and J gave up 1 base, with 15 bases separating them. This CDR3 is CASSSTRVRNTEAFF. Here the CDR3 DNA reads TGTGCCAGCAGCTCGACGCGGGTAAGGAACACTGAAGCTTTCTTT.

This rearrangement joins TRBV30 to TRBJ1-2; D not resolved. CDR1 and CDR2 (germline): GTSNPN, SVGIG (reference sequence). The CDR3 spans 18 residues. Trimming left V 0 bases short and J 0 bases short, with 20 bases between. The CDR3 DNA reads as TGTGCCTGGAGTGTACCTGAGGCAGCCTTTTACTCTAACTATGGCTACACCTTC. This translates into CAWSVPEAAFYSNYGYTF.

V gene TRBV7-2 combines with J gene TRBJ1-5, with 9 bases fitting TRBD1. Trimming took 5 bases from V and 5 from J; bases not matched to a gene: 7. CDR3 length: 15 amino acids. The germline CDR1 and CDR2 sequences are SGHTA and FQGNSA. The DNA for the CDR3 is TGTGCCAGCAGCCCAACAGGGGGCGCTTATCAGCCCCAGCATTTT. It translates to CASSPTGGAYQPQHF.

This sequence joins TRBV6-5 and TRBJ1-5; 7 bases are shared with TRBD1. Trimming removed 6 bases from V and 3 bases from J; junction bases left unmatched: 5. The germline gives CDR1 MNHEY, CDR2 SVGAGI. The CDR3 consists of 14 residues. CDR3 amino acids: CASRPGGNNQPQHF. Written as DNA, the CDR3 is TGTGCCAGCAGGCCAGGGGGGAACAATCAGCCCCAGCATTTT.

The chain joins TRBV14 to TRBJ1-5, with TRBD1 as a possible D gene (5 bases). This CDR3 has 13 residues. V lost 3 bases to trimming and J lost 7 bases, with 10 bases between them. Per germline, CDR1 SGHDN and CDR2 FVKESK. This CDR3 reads CASSQNQGQPQHF. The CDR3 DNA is TGTGCCAGCAGCCAGAACCAGGGCCAGCCCCAGCATTTT.

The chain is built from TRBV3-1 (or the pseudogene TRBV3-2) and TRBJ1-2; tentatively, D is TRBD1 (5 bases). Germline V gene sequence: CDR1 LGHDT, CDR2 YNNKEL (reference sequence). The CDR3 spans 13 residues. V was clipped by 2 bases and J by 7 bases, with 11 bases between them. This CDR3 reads CASSQQGIGGYTF. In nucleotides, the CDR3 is TGTGCCAGCAGCCAACAGGGTATCGGTGGCTACACCTTC.

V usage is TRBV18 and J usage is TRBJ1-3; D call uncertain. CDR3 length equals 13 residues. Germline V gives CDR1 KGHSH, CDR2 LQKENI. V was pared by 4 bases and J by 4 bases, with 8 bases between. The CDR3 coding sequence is TGTGCCAGCTCACGAGGGCCCGGAAACACCATATATTTT. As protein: CASSRGPGNTIYF.

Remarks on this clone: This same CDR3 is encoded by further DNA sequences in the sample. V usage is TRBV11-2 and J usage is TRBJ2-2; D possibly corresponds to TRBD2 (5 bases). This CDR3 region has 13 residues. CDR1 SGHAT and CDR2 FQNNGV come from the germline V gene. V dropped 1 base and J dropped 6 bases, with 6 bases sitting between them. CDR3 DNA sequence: TGTGCCAGCAGCTTAGGGACTGCCGGGGAGCTGTTTTTT. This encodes CASSLGTAGELFF.

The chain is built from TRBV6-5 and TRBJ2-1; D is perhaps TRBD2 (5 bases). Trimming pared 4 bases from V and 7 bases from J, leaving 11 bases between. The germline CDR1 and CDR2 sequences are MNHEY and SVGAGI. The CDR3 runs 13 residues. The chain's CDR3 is CASSSQSGNEQFF. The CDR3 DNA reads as TGTGCCAGCAGTTCACAGTCGGGGAATGAGCAGTTCTTC.

CDR3 protein: CASSSGTQRTEAFF. The CDR3 region has the DNA TGCGCCAGCAGCTCCGGGACTCAACGAACTGAAGCTTTCTTT. The chain is built from TRBV5-1 and TRBJ1-1; possibly TRBD1 for D (5 bases). CDR3 length: 14 amino acids. Trimming pared 3 bases from V and 5 bases from J, leaving 14 bases between. Germline V gives CDR1 SGHRS, CDR2 YFSETQ.

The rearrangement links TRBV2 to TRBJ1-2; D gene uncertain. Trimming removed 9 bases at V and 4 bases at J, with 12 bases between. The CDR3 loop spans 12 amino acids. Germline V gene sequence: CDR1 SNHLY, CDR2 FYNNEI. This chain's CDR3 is CASRKESYGYTF. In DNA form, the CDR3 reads TGTGCCAGTCGAAAGGAGAGCTATGGCTACACCTTC.

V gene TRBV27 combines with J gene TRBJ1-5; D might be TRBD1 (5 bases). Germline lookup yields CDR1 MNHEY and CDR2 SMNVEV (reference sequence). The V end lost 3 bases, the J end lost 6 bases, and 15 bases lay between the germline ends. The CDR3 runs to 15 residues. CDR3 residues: CASSFGGGRGQPQHF. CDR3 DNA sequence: TGTGCCAGCAGTTTTGGCGGGGGTCGGGGTCAGCCCCAGCATTTT.

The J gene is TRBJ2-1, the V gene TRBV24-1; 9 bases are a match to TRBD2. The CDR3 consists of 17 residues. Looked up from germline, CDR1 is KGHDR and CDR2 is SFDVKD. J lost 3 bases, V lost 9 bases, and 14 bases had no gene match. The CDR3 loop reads CATQSAEASGIYNEQFF. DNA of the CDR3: TGTGCCACCCAATCAGCAGAGGCTAGCGGGATCTACAATGAGCAGTTCTTC.

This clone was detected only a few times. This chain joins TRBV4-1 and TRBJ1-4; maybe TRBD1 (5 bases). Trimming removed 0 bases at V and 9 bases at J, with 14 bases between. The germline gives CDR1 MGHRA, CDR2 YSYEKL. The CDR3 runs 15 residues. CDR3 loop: CASSQDPGAGQKLFF. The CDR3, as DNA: TGCGCCAGCAGCCAAGATCCAGGCGCGGGACAAAAACTGTTTTTT.

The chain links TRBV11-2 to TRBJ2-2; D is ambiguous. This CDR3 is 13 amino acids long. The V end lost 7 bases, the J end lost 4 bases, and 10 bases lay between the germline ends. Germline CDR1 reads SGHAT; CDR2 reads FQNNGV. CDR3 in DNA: TGTGCCAGCACCACCGGGTCCACCGGGGAGCTGTTTTTT. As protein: CASTTGSTGELFF. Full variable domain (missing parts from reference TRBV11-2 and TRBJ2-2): EAGVAQSPRYKIIEKRQSVAFWCNPISGHATLYWYQQILGQGPKLLIQFQNNGVVDDSQLPKDRFSAERLKGVDSTLKIQPAKLEDSAVYLCASTTGSTGELFFGEGSRLTVL.

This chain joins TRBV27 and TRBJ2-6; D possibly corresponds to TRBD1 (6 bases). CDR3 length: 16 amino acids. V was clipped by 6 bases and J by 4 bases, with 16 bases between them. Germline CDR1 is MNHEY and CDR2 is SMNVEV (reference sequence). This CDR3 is CASRDSPAGGANVLTF. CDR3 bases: TGTGCCAGCAGGGACAGCCCAGCTGGAGGGGCCAACGTCCTGACTTTC.

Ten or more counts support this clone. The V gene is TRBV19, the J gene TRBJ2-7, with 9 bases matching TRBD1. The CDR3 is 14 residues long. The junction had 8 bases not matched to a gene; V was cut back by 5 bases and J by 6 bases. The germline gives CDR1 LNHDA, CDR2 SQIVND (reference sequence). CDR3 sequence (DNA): TGTGCCAGTAGTTCCGCCGGGACAGGGAGCGAGCAGTACTTC. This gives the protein CASSSAGTGSEQYF.

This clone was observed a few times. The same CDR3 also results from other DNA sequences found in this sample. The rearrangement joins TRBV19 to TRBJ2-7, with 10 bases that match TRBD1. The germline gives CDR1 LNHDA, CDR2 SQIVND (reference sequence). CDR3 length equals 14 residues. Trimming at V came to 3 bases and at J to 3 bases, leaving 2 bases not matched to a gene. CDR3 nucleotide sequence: TGTGCCAGTAGTATGCGGACAGGGGGCTACGAGCAGTACTTC. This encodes CASSMRTGGYEQYF.

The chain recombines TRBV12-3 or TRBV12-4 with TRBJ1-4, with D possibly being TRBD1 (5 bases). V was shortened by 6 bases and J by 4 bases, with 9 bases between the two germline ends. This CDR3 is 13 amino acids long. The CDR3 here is CASSKQVNEKLFF. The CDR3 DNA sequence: TGTGCCAGCAGCAAACAGGTTAATGAAAAACTGTTTTTT.